This T cell receptor beta chain was retrieved from a study of T cells in Graves' hyperthyroidism and ophthalmopathy. Amplified TCR beta CDR3 regions came from RNA transcripts. Researchers ran a first-round RT-PCR on the TCR CDR3 using the HTBI primer set. TCRdb re-called the multiplex PCR reads with MiXCR, one entry per CDR3 protein. This sample carries fewer than 850,000 distinct CDR3 sequences, 17% of them seen once, and the ten largest clones take less than 20%. Absent ophthalmopathy progression within 18 months defined stable Graves' hyperthyroidism. Any patient presenting with uncontrolled infection, other autoimmune disease, pregnancy or lactation was left out. The source of the PBMCs was more than 9.5 ml of fresh peripheral blood. The CDR3 runs to 13 residues. The V gene lost 7 bases and the J gene lost 2 bases, with 14 bases spanning the gap. The germline V gene has CDR1 SQVTM and CDR2 ANQGSEA.

The specimen was blood. The origin of this receptor is a man aged 45 to 65 with Graves' hyperthyroidism. The gene calls are TRBV29-1 and TRBJ1-2; TRBD1 is a possible D gene (5 bases). The CDR3 sequence is CSAEGLQNYGYTF. In nucleotides, the CDR3 is TGCAGCGCGGAGGGACTCCAGAACTATGGCTACACCTTC.